A selection of T cell receptor beta chains follows, all from one sample in a study of follicular helper T cells after annual influenza vaccination. TCRdb's table, derived via immunoSEQ multiplex PCR, lists solely in-frame clones and lacks some. This sample has fewer than 11,000 clones, with about four fifths found just once. The specimen was CXCR5- memory CD4+ T cells sorted from blood, collected 7 days after influenza vaccination. These receptors came from an adult who received the influenza vaccine. Both conserved end residues are part of each CDR3.

v_call	j_call	cdr3_aa
TRBV27	TRBJ1-1	CASRSPGRETEAFF